Listed below are T cell receptor beta chains from one sample, sequenced in a study of PD-L1 blockade in urothelial cancer. Only in-frame clones appear in the TCRdb table, and some are missing; sequencing was by immunoSEQ multiplex PCR. The sample records 56,000 or so clones, approximately 85% being singletons. This specimen was PBMCs, taken around atezolizumab (anti-PD-L1) treatment. These receptor sequences come from a man between 65 and 80 years old with urothelial cancer. CDR3s include the opening cysteine and the closing phenylalanine or tryptophan. Fields, in order: J gene, V gene, CDR3 protein.

j_gene: TRBJ1-2
v_gene: TRBV11-2
CDR3aa: CASSGGGYYGYTF

j_gene: TRBJ2-7
v_gene: TRBV7-3
CDR3aa: CASSLGGTGAYEQYF

j_gene: TRBJ2-5
v_gene: TRBV5-4
CDR3aa: CASSLRTSGKQETQYF

j_gene: TRBJ2-5
v_gene: TRBV4-1
CDR3aa: CASSQVHGRTGGLQETQYF

j_gene: TRBJ1-4
v_gene: TRBV29-1
CDR3aa: CSVVGGSDEKLFF

j_gene: TRBJ2-6
v_gene: TRBV19
CDR3aa: CASSLPTRYSGANVLTF

j_gene: TRBJ2-7
v_gene: TRBV5-1
CDR3aa: CASSWTDPHYEQYF

j_gene: TRBJ1-2
v_gene: TRBV7-9
CDR3aa: CASSLVGTGGVFGGYTF

j_gene: TRBJ2-1
v_gene: TRBV5-1
CDR3aa: CASSSQGNEQFF

j_gene: TRBJ2-7
v_gene: TRBV28
CDR3aa: CASSSGQGHEQYF

j_gene: TRBJ1-1
v_gene: TRBV27
CDR3aa: CASRGTGFTEAFF

j_gene: TRBJ1-5
v_gene: TRBV9
CDR3aa: CASSVGHSNQPQHF

j_gene: TRBJ2-5
v_gene: TRBV7-9
CDR3aa: CASSLAISGSPRPQYF

j_gene: TRBJ1-5
v_gene: TRBV27
CDR3aa: CASSFRYSNQPQHF

j_gene: TRBJ2-1
v_gene: TRBV6-1
CDR3aa: CASSEDLASSYNEQFF

j_gene: TRBJ1-2
v_gene: TRBV7-9
CDR3aa: CASSLEGGGGYTF

j_gene: TRBJ2-6
v_gene: TRBV10-3
CDR3aa: CAISGKRGRSSGANVLTF

j_gene: TRBJ1-1
v_gene: TRBV4-2
CDR3aa: CASSQDRLNTEAFF

j_gene: TRBJ2-3
v_gene: TRBV5-4
CDR3aa: CASSLAFSGSRHRYAYF

j_gene: TRBJ1-1
v_gene: TRBV29-1
CDR3aa: CSVGDRKNTEAFF

j_gene: TRBJ2-3
v_gene: TRBV6-5
CDR3aa: CASSSQGRYAYF

j_gene: TRBJ2-3
v_gene: TRBV11-2
CDR3aa: CASRSTRLAPQHRYAYF